This T cell receptor beta chain was obtained from a study of blood T cell repertoires in COVID-19 (TCRdb year 2020). Study-level background: Samples from collaborators originated in the United States, Italy and Spain and spanned both the acute and convalescent phases of COVID-19. A de-identified subject ID, COVID-19 status, age in years and sex were almost always included in the sample metadata. The material from the prospective study consisted of cDNA or gDNA derived from T cells, B-cell-depleted T cells, or PBMCs. Samples came from the ongoing ImmuneRACE study (first 160 participants) plus 1,254 subjects from 6 global collaborators. The repertoires were made available in a free public database intended to serve as a resource for research on the immune response to SARS-CoV-2. Where available, HLA class I and class II types were obtained from metadata supplied by the sample provider rather than from assay-based typing. Subjects who had been exposed to COVID-19, were actively infected with it, or had recovered from it provided the deeply sampled blood TCRbeta repertoires that made up the dataset. Results and caveats for the whole study, not just this receptor: The quantity of clinical and demographic metadata differed by source and by participant and was supplied without curation.

Each collaborating institution followed its own protocols to collect whole blood in K2EDTA tubes. For TCRbeta analysis, collaborators shipped samples as frozen whole blood, isolated PBMCs, or DNA extracted from either of those sample types. This clone was detected many times. This clone's antigen is unknown. Qualities for individual bases were not recorded, and no much larger clone is one base off. The immunoSEQ Assay, a bias-controlled multiplex PCR, was used to amplify TCRbeta CDR3 regions from genomic DNA. The original methods were these. The number of nucleated cells in each sample was estimated by amplification of reference gene primers within the assay. Sequence reads were collapsed and filtered to measure the absolute abundance of every unique TCRbeta CDR3 rearrangement. Productive Simpson clonality was computed per sample as the square root of Simpson's diversity index over productive rearrangements. The source is immuneACCESS, and TCRdb retained only in-frame sequences with V and J called. Part of the clones is not carried over; for the studies checked, unresolved V genes explain less than half of this, and the remainder is unexplained. The DNA was the basis for D and trimming; V, J and clone size are from that table. The sample data list about 140,000 clones, and 75% to 80% of these were observed just once. The top ten constitute around 9.5% of the sample.

The junction carries 13 bases between V and J, which are trimmed by 4 bases and 6 bases respectively. CDR1 and CDR2 were assigned from the germline V gene (reference sequence) as LNHDA and SQIVND. Measured from the cysteine to the phenylalanine, the CDR3 is 14 residues long. The entry retains the CDR3 DNA only, 42 bases that are in frame from base 1. Sequencing used peripheral blood. The clonotype comes from a woman between 50 and 59 years old with active or convalescent COVID-19. This sequence uses TRBV19 and TRBJ2-4; a tentative D match to TRBD2 spans 7 bases. The CDR3 is CASSTLGGGNIQYF. In nucleotide form, the sequence is TGTGCCAGTAGTACCCTAGGGGGGGGAAACATTCAGTACTTC.